These 20 T cell receptor beta chains came from one sample sequenced in a study of neurological immune-mediated disorders. Via MiXCR, TCRdb re-called the 5' RACE reads, giving one row per CDR3 protein. Of fewer than 65,000 distinct CDR3 sequences in the sample, 10% to 13% were seen once. Material: PBMCs. The origin of the receptors is a man between 70 and 80 years old with HTLV-1-associated myelopathy (HAM/TSP).

This clonotype was found many times. This chain joins TRBV12-3 or TRBV12-4 and TRBJ1-4; D is unresolved. The CDR3 spans 14 residues. The V gene lost 5 bases and the J gene lost 5 bases, with 12 bases spanning the gap. The CDR3 DNA follows: TGTGCCAGCAGTCTTAGACACACAAATGAAAAACTGTTTTTT. Its protein product is CASSLRHTNEKLFF.

This clonotype was seen ten or more times. This chain joins TRBV29-1 and TRBJ2-1; D ambiguous. The CDR3 totals 9 residues. Germline loops: CDR1 SQVTM, CDR2 ANQGSEA. V gave up 4 bases and J gave up 12 bases, with 7 bases separating them. The DNA for the CDR3 is TGCAGCGTTGGTGAAGGGCAGTTCTTC. Amino acids: CSVGEGQFF.

This clonotype has ten or more counts. The chain combines TRBV7-2 with TRBJ1-1; a possible D gene is TRBD1 (6 bases). Trimming pared 5 bases from V and 6 bases from J, leaving 16 bases between. The CDR3 is made up of 14 amino acids. Per germline, CDR1 SGHTA and CDR2 FQGNSA. CDR3 region: CASSTEQGFAEAFF. DNA for the CDR3: TGTGCCAGCAGCACAGAACAGGGTTTCGCTGAAGCTTTCTTT.

This clonotype was counted at least ten times. This chain connects TRBV24-1 to TRBJ2-3, with D unresolved. V gave up 5 bases and J gave up 0 bases, with 5 bases separating them. This CDR3 has 13 amino acids. Germline loops: CDR1 KGHDR, CDR2 SFDVKD. The CDR3 nucleotides read TGTGCCACCAGTGGTAGGAGCACAGATACGCAGTATTTT. Residues: CATSGRSTDTQYF.

This clonotype was recorded many times. The chain employs TRBV28 and TRBJ1-2; D is unclear. The germline V gene encodes CDR1 MDHEN and CDR2 SYDVKM. V lost 6 bases, J lost 1 base, and 12 bases lay in between. CDR3 length: 14 residues. The DNA for the CDR3 is TGTGCCAGCAGCCCTACCTTTATTAACTATGGCTACACCTTC. This codes for CASSPTFINYGYTF.

Many counts were recorded for this clonotype. This chain uses TRBV5-1 with TRBJ1-4; 7 nucleotides agree with TRBD1. V was pared by 2 bases and J by 8 bases, with 9 bases of the junction left unmatched. This CDR3 is 15 amino acids long. Germline V gives CDR1 SGHRS, CDR2 YFSETQ. This CDR3 is CASSLSDRDLEKLFF. The CDR3 coding sequence is TGCGCCAGCAGCTTAAGTGACAGGGATCTCGAAAAACTGTTTTTT.

This clonotype was found many times. This sequence joins TRBV6-2 or TRBV6-3 and TRBJ2-7; D uncertain. In germline, CDR1 is MNHEY, CDR2 SVGEGT. Trimming stripped 3 bases from V and 3 bases from J, with 9 bases between. The CDR3 covers 13 residues. The CDR3 sequence: CASSYAANYEQYF. In nucleotides, the CDR3 is TGTGCCAGCAGTTATGCAGCCAACTACGAGCAGTACTTC.

This clonotype has a count of ten or more. J is TRBJ2-7 and V is TRBV7-3; 12 positions agree with TRBD2. The CDR3 runs 18 residues. CDR1 and CDR2 (germline): SGHTA, FQGTGA. V lost 3 bases and J lost 6; bases outside the gene matches: 15. The CDR3 DNA follows: TGTGCCAGCAGCTTTGGACCCCCACTAGCGGGAGGCCCTCGCGAGCAGTACTTC. It codes for CASSFGPPLAGGPREQYF.

This clonotype was observed many times. The rearrangement links TRBV7-9 to TRBJ2-5, with D possibly matching TRBD2 (5 bases). This CDR3 is 14 amino acids long. The germline V and J ends were trimmed by 3 bases and 2 bases, with 10 bases remaining between them. Germline values: CDR1 SEHNR, CDR2 FQNEAQ (reference sequence). The CDR3 DNA reads as TGTGCCAGCAGCTTTTTACGGGATCAAGAGACCCAGTACTTC. Its protein product is CASSFLRDQETQYF.

This clonotype was seen many times. The rearrangement links TRBV19 to TRBJ1-1; D uncertain. Per the germline V gene, CDR1 is LNHDA and CDR2 is SQIVND (reference sequence). V was shortened by 7 bases and J by 7 bases, with 10 bases between the two germline ends. CDR3 length equals 11 residues. CDR3 nucleotide sequence: TGTGCCAGTATTTCGCTTTTTGAAGCTTTCTTT. Translation: CASISLFEAFF.

This clonotype was detected ten times or more. The V and J genes are TRBV20-1 and TRBJ2-7; D remains ambiguous. Trimming stripped 1 base from V and 3 bases from J, with 10 bases between. The CDR3 extends over 13 amino acids. CDR1 is DFQATT and CDR2 is SNEGSKA in the germline V gene (reference sequence). CDR3 sequence: CSARGRLGYEQYF. In nucleotides, the CDR3 is TGCAGTGCTAGAGGTCGTCTAGGCTACGAGCAGTACTTC.

This clonotype has at least ten counts. The chain couples TRBV20-1 to TRBJ2-4; TRBD2 matches 7 bases. Germline CDR1 is DFQATT and CDR2 is SNEGSKA (reference sequence). The CDR3 loop spans 15 amino acids. V shed 1 base and J 7 bases; nucleotides not matched to a gene: 10. The CDR3 reads CSARGGAGTKNIQYF. The CDR3 DNA reads TGCAGTGCTAGAGGGGGCGCCGGGACTAAGAACATTCAGTACTTC.

This clonotype was seen ten or more times. The V and J genes are TRBV6-2 or TRBV6-3 and TRBJ1-2; D gene unclear. V shed 7 bases and J shed 3 bases, with 12 bases lying between them. Per the germline V gene, CDR1 is MNHEY and CDR2 is SVGEGT. The length of the CDR3 is 13 residues. CDR3 coding DNA: TGTGCCAGCACGGAGCGGGAAGACTATGGCTACACCTTC. It yields the protein CASTEREDYGYTF.

Ten or more counts support this clonotype. The chain recombines TRBV5-1 with TRBJ1-1; 7 bases match TRBD1. The CDR3 extends over 15 amino acids. Trimming took 4 bases from V and 4 from J; bases not matched to a gene: 10. CDR1 and CDR2 from the germline V gene are SGHRS and YFSETQ. CDR3 DNA sequence: TGCGCCAGCAGCCTTCACTCCCGACAGGGCACTGAAGCTTTCTTT. This translates into CASSLHSRQGTEAFF.

This clonotype was seen repeatedly, ten times or more. This chain joins TRBV7-3 and TRBJ2-6; no clear D gene. Germline V gene lookup returns CDR1 SGHTA and CDR2 FQGTGA. This CDR3 region has 12 residues. The V end was cut by 4 bases, the J end by 2 bases, with 0 bases between. The CDR3 sequence is CASSSGANVLTF. The DNA for the CDR3 is TGTGCCAGCAGCTCTGGGGCCAACGTCCTGACTTTC.

This clonotype was seen at least ten times. The chain is built from TRBV27 and TRBJ2-3; no firm D call. Trimming shortened V by 5 bases and J by 3 bases, and 12 bases separated the two germline ends. Looked up from germline, CDR1 is MNHEY and CDR2 is SMNVEV (reference sequence). The CDR3 length is 14 residues. The CDR3 nucleotides are TGTGCCAGCAGTCCAGATCGTGTAACAGATACGCAGTATTTT. It translates to CASSPDRVTDTQYF.

The chain uses TRBV15 and TRBJ2-6; D is unclear. Trimming took off 0 bases at V and 2 bases at J, with 5 bases between the two ends. This CDR3 has 15 amino acids. Per germline, CDR1 LNHNV and CDR2 YYDKDF (reference sequence). The CDR3 nucleotides read TGTGCCACCAGCAGAGATCTAGCTGGGGCCAACGTCCTGACTTTC. It is translated as CATSRDLAGANVLTF. Full variable domain (outside the CDR3, taken from reference TRBV15 and TRBJ2-6): DAMVIQNPRYQVTQFGKPVTLSCSQTLNHNVMYWYQQKSSQAPKLLFHYYDKDFNNEADTPDNFQSRRPNTSFCFLDIRSPGLGDTAMYLCATSRDLAGANVLTFGAGSRLTVL.

Ten or more counts support this clonotype. The chain has TRBV2 and TRBJ2-3; TRBD1 or TRBD2 may be the D gene (5 bases each). Germline V lookup: CDR1 SNHLY, CDR2 FYNNEI. Deletions cut 6 bases from V and 6 bases from J, with 19 bases between. The CDR3 has 15 amino acids. The CDR3: CASRPERGISDTQYF. CDR3 coding DNA: TGTGCCAGCAGGCCTGAACGGGGCATCAGCGATACGCAGTATTTT.

On this clonotype: A much larger clone is a single base away; this may be a read error. The chain combines TRBV27 with TRBJ1-5; a possible D gene is TRBD1 (5 bases). This CDR3 is 12 amino acids long. V was pared by 3 bases and J by 11 bases, with 11 bases between. Germline CDR1 MNHEY, CDR2 SMNVEV (reference sequence). The CDR3 is CASSFYGGSQHF. CDR3 coding DNA: TGTGCCAGCAGTTTCTATGGGGGATCCCAGCATTTT.

In its sample, this clonotype was seen many times. The V gene is TRBV7-2, the J gene TRBJ2-1; 8 positions agree with TRBD2. V was pared by 8 bases and J by 8 bases, with 11 bases of the junction left unmatched. The CDR3 sequence is 14 residues long. CDR1 is SGHTA, CDR2 FQGNSA, per germline. The CDR3 reads CASGGLAGTHEQFF. In nucleotides, the CDR3 is TGTGCCAGCGGAGGACTAGCCGGTACCCATGAGCAGTTCTTC. The full variable domain, with the rest looked up from reference TRBV7-2 and TRBJ2-1, is GAGVSQSPSNKVTEKGKDVELRCDPISGHTALYWYRQSLGQGLEFLIYFQGNSAPDKSGLPSDRFSAERTGGSVSTLTIQRTQQEDSAVYLCASGGLAGTHEQFFGPGTRLTVL.